A selection of T cell receptor beta chains follows, all from one sample in a study of shared clonotypes between healthy human individuals. The method was immunoSEQ multiplex PCR; TCRdb's version includes in-frame clones alone and lacks a portion of them. This sample yields approximately 1,500,000 clones, of which roughly 95% are seen a single time; approximately 1.1% belongs to the top ten. Input material: naive CD4+ T cells sorted from blood. Receptors originate from a man younger than 40 in good health. The conserved cysteine and the conserved F or W are not part of the CDR3 here. The order of the fields is D gene, V gene, J gene, CDR3 protein. The D gene is left open where the match is weak.

d_gene: TRBD2
v_gene: TRBV7-2
j_gene: TRBJ2-2
CDR3aa: ASSGGLAGFTGELF

d_gene: .
v_gene: TRBV11-2
j_gene: TRBJ2-4
CDR3aa: ASSLVGFAKNIQY

d_gene: TRBD1
v_gene: TRBV6-5
j_gene: TRBJ2-7
CDR3aa: ASSQGAYEQY

d_gene: .
v_gene: TRBV30
j_gene: TRBJ2-1
CDR3aa: AWRGDASSYNEQF

d_gene: .
v_gene: TRBV5-1
j_gene: TRBJ2-5
CDR3aa: ASSPDSASQTQY

d_gene: .
v_gene: TRBV11-2
j_gene: TRBJ2-1
CDR3aa: ASRNDNNEQF

d_gene: .
v_gene: TRBV19
j_gene: TRBJ1-3
CDR3aa: ASSLRGVGPGNTIY

d_gene: .
v_gene: TRBV7-2
j_gene: TRBJ2-2
CDR3aa: ASSLMAGVGPGELF

d_gene: TRBD2
v_gene: TRBV5-4
j_gene: TRBJ2-1
CDR3aa: ASSRTSGYNEQF

d_gene: TRBD1
v_gene: TRBV6-5
j_gene: TRBJ2-5
CDR3aa: ASSYSTGGKETQY

d_gene: .
v_gene: TRBV18
j_gene: TRBJ2-1
CDR3aa: ASSPLASVYSRNEQF

d_gene: TRBD2
v_gene: TRBV7-2
j_gene: TRBJ2-1
CDR3aa: ASSSGTRYEQF

d_gene: .
v_gene: TRBV7-9
j_gene: TRBJ2-5
CDR3aa: ASSPKGTLHLETQY

d_gene: .
v_gene: TRBV15
j_gene: TRBJ1-4
CDR3aa: ATSRGRTNEKLF

d_gene: .
v_gene: TRBV9
j_gene: TRBJ2-2
CDR3aa: ASSVVSVNTGELF

d_gene: .
v_gene: TRBV5-5
j_gene: TRBJ1-5
CDR3aa: ASSGRDGNNQPQH

d_gene: TRBD2
v_gene: TRBV10-3
j_gene: TRBJ2-1
CDR3aa: AISDGTSGSNEQF

d_gene: TRBD2
v_gene: TRBV29-1
j_gene: TRBJ2-7
CDR3aa: SVSGLAGYEQY

d_gene: .
v_gene: TRBV5-1
j_gene: TRBJ2-2
CDR3aa: ASTMEGPNTGELF

d_gene: .
v_gene: TRBV6-1
j_gene: TRBJ2-1
CDR3aa: ASSGGAVYNEQF

d_gene: .
v_gene: TRBV9
j_gene: TRBJ2-2
CDR3aa: ASSSPGGANTGELF

d_gene: TRBD2
v_gene: TRBV27
j_gene: TRBJ2-7
CDR3aa: ASSRTELRNSGRPPYEQY

d_gene: TRBD2
v_gene: TRBV7-3
j_gene: TRBJ2-7
CDR3aa: ASSSAGLAGDEQY

d_gene: .
v_gene: TRBV27
j_gene: TRBJ2-3
CDR3aa: ASSPSGSTDTQY

d_gene: TRBD2
v_gene: TRBV6-6
j_gene: TRBJ2-7
CDR3aa: ASSFSGTSFSYEQY

d_gene: TRBD2
v_gene: TRBV7-2
j_gene: TRBJ2-5
CDR3aa: ASSLGLAGIQETQY

d_gene: .
v_gene: TRBV5-1
j_gene: TRBJ1-2
CDR3aa: ASSLVLGGHGYT

d_gene: .
v_gene: TRBV6-1
j_gene: TRBJ2-7
CDR3aa: ASSSQDRQY

d_gene: TRBD1
v_gene: TRBV28
j_gene: TRBJ1-3
CDR3aa: ASGTGGNTIY

d_gene: TRBD2
v_gene: TRBV9
j_gene: TRBJ2-7
CDR3aa: ASSAQMTSGEQY

d_gene: .
v_gene: TRBV11-2
j_gene: TRBJ1-5
CDR3aa: ASSERGHQPQH

d_gene: .
v_gene: TRBV5-6
j_gene: TRBJ2-7
CDR3aa: ASSLPGRDYEQY

d_gene: .
v_gene: TRBV7-9
j_gene: TRBJ2-7
CDR3aa: ASSLAGVNYEQY

d_gene: .
v_gene: TRBV27
j_gene: TRBJ1-5
CDR3aa: ASSSERYQPQH

d_gene: TRBD2
v_gene: TRBV9
j_gene: TRBJ2-2
CDR3aa: ASSVTSGGNTGELF

d_gene: .
v_gene: TRBV28
j_gene: TRBJ2-3
CDR3aa: ASNNGWRGTDTQY

d_gene: .
v_gene: TRBV4-3
j_gene: TRBJ2-4
CDR3aa: ASSLRVGEVAKNIQY

d_gene: .
v_gene: TRBV19
j_gene: TRBJ1-2
CDR3aa: ASSQYLGGFDGYT

d_gene: TRBD2
v_gene: TRBV29-1
j_gene: TRBJ2-5
CDR3aa: SAFAGGETQY

d_gene: .
v_gene: TRBV18
j_gene: TRBJ1-1
CDR3aa: ASSPRDTGSTEAF

d_gene: .
v_gene: TRBV18
j_gene: TRBJ1-1
CDR3aa: ASSGPGENTEAF

d_gene: .
v_gene: TRBV7-2
j_gene: TRBJ2-7
CDR3aa: ASSQLTEQY

d_gene: .
v_gene: TRBV6-5
j_gene: TRBJ2-5
CDR3aa: ASSYSTGRETQY

d_gene: .
v_gene: TRBV29-1
j_gene: TRBJ2-5
CDR3aa: SVTGRATEETQY

d_gene: TRBD1
v_gene: TRBV28
j_gene: TRBJ2-7
CDR3aa: ASSFKVDRGRLYEQY

d_gene: .
v_gene: TRBV18
j_gene: TRBJ2-7
CDR3aa: ASSPPRVRDTSSYEQY

d_gene: .
v_gene: TRBV13
j_gene: TRBJ2-3
CDR3aa: ASSLGHRRNTDTQY

d_gene: TRBD2
v_gene: TRBV9
j_gene: TRBJ2-7
CDR3aa: ASSESTSGASYEQY

d_gene: .
v_gene: TRBV2
j_gene: TRBJ2-7
CDR3aa: ASSVSGPRPYEQY

d_gene: .
v_gene: TRBV28
j_gene: TRBJ2-2
CDR3aa: ASTPSGQGNTGELF

d_gene: .
v_gene: TRBV29-1
j_gene: TRBJ2-1
CDR3aa: SVEFWGSYNEQF

d_gene: TRBD1
v_gene: TRBV15
j_gene: TRBJ1-4
CDR3aa: ATSRENNRGRIRLYEKLF